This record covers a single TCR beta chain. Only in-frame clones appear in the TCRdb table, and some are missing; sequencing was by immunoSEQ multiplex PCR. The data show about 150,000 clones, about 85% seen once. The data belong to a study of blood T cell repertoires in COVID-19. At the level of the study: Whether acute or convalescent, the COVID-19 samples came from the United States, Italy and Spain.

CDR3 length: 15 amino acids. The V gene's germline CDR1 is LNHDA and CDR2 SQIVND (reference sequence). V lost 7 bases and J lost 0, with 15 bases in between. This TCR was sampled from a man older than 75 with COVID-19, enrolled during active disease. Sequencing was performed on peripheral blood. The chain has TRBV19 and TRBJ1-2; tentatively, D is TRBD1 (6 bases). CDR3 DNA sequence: TGTGCCAGTAAGGGCACAGGGATAGCTAACTATGGCTACACCTTC. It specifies CASKGTGIANYGYTF.